Sequencing of this TCR beta chain was carried out in a study of identical twins. TCRdb re-called the 5' RACE reads through MiXCR, storing one row per CDR3 protein. The table shows some 690,000 distinct CDR3 sequences, with roughly 20% occurring only once. All donors comprised healthy Caucasians. General study points: High-abundance cord blood beta clonotypes had fewer insertions; memory repertoires showed none.

Trimming removed 1 base from V and 2 bases from J, with 8 bases in between. Germline-derived CDR1 and CDR2 are LNHNV and YYDKDF (reference sequence). The CDR3 spans 14 residues. Points on this clonotype: No antigen is known for it.

These data were also filed under a second study, of T cells expressing NK-cell markers.

Material for sequencing was PBMCs. J is TRBJ2-5 and V is TRBV15, with no clear D. The sequence came from a woman aged 18-29 years in good health. CDR3 sequence reads: CATSRAASQETQYF. CDR3 nucleotides: TGTGCCACCAGCAGAGCGGCCTCACAAGAGACCCAGTACTTC.